This T cell receptor (beta chain) was recovered during a study of blood T cell repertoires in COVID-19. Study as a whole: PBMCs, B-cell-depleted T cells, or T cells provided the cDNA or gDNA that made up the material.

CDR3 length: 14 residues. Germline V gene data show CDR1 as SGHTA and CDR2 as FQGNSA. V trimming: 5 bases; J trimming: 8 bases; junction bases outside the gene matches: 8. This table comes from immunoSEQ multiplex PCR, and its TCRdb copy is limited to in-frame clones, with some not included. The sample holds around 380,000 clones, about 87% seen once. Participant ages covered about 18 to 89 years across about 25 US areas. Among Cohort 3 donors, those recovered had two negative PCRs, clearance, or symptom resolution. This receptor was obtained from a man aged 25 to 40 who had recovered from COVID-19. The V gene is TRBV7-2, the J gene TRBJ2-7; 11 bases are shared with TRBD1. Sequences were obtained from PBMCs or T cells enriched from blood (not recorded which). CDR3 sequence: CASSLPRTGGQQYF. DNA of the CDR3: TGTGCCAGCAGCCTACCAAGGACAGGGGGCCAGCAGTACTTC.